The 17 T cell receptor beta chains below all came from one sample that was sequenced in a study of blood T cells in healthy people across ages. PCR was performed a second time for about 6 to 12 cycles using a sample-barcoded 5' primer and a J-beta primer mix. TCRdb processed the 5' RACE reads anew with MiXCR; each CDR3 protein has one entry. The data show about 830,000 distinct CDR3 sequences, approximately 59% seen once. The sequenced sample consisted of blood. The receptors stem from a man aged 30 to 39 in good health.

This sequence joins TRBV12-3 or TRBV12-4 and TRBJ2-1; D call uncertain. The CDR3 loop spans 14 amino acids. Trimming took off 2 bases at V and 7 bases at J, with 12 bases between the two ends. This CDR3 reads CASSLSRTTNEQFF. In DNA, the CDR3 is TGTGCCAGCAGTTTAAGCAGGACGACTAATGAGCAGTTCTTC.

V and J are TRBV7-2 and TRBJ2-3, with a weak D call TRBD2 (6 bases). From germline, CDR1 is SGHTA and CDR2 FQGNSA. CDR3 length equals 16 residues. The V and J ends lost 1 base and 5 bases respectively, with 16 bases between them. The CDR3, as DNA: TGTGCCAGCAGCTTAGTGGCGGGACCTCGGGGAGATACGCAGTATTTT. This encodes CASSLVAGPRGDTQYF.

This clonotype came up a few times. V is TRBV13 and J is TRBJ2-1; possibly TRBD1 for D (6 bases). V was trimmed by 5 bases and J by 0 bases, leaving 17 bases between them. Per the germline V gene, CDR1 is PRHDT and CDR2 is FYEKMQ (reference sequence). The CDR3 consists of 17 residues. The CDR3 DNA follows: TGTGCCAGCAGCGGCCCAAACAGGGCCAGCTCCTACAATGAGCAGTTCTTC. It yields the protein CASSGPNRASSYNEQFF.

Remarks on this clonotype: A junction boundary mismatches the germline segment, possibly from a read error. This chain connects TRBV5-1 to TRBJ2-1; D unresolved. This CDR3 is built from 15 residues. CDR1 is SGHRS, CDR2 YFSETQ, per germline. In DNA, the CDR3 is TGCGCCAGCAGCCACCCCGACGACACCTACAATGAGCGGTTCTTC. Amino acid sequence: CASSHPDDTYNERFF.

The CDR3: CASSMGTGDVLNEQFF. CDR3 DNA sequence: TGTGCCAGCAGCATGGGGACAGGGGATGTATTGAATGAGCAGTTCTTC. This sequence joins TRBV7-8 and TRBJ2-1, with TRBD1 matching over 10 bases. The ends lost 5 bases at V and 7 bases at J; junction bases unmatched: 11. The CDR3 totals 16 residues. Per germline, CDR1 SGHVS and CDR2 FQNEAQ.

This chain's CDR3 is CAGSEGGGNTEAFF. The DNA of the CDR3 is TGTGCCGGATCAGAGGGAGGGGGCAACACTGAAGCTTTCTTT. The V call is TRBV28, the J call TRBJ1-1; 7 bases agree with TRBD1. After removal of 11 bases from V and 2 bases from J, the junction contained 11 bases not matched to a gene. The CDR3 is 14 amino acids. Germline loops: CDR1 MDHEN, CDR2 SYDVKM.

V usage is TRBV4-2 and J usage is TRBJ2-5, with D perhaps TRBD2 (6 bases). The V and J ends lost 10 bases and 1 base respectively, with 19 bases between them. Germline V gene lookup returns CDR1 LGHNA and CDR2 YNFKEQ. This CDR3 spans 15 amino acids. The CDR3 DNA reads as TGTGCCACCCAATCCGCGGCGGGGCTCCAAGAGACCCAGTACTTC. Translation gives CATQSAAGLQETQYF.

This clonotype has only a few counts. V is TRBV12-3 or TRBV12-4 and J is TRBJ2-3, with a possible D match to TRBD2 (5 bases). Trimming stripped 3 bases from V and 0 bases from J, with 13 bases between. This CDR3 has 16 residues. The CDR3 region is CASSFRTGPSTDTQYF. In DNA form, the CDR3 reads TGTGCCAGCAGTTTTAGGACTGGCCCTAGCACAGATACGCAGTATTTT.

This chain joins TRBV27 and TRBJ2-3, with D perhaps TRBD2 (5 bases). The length of the CDR3 is 15 residues. CDR1 and CDR2 (germline): MNHEY, SMNVEV (reference sequence). V was shortened by 5 bases and J by 0 bases, with 12 bases between the two germline ends. The CDR3 nucleotides read TGTGCCAGCAGTCGTCAGCGGAGGAGCACAGATACGCAGTATTTT. As protein: CASSRQRRSTDTQYF.

The rearrangement uses TRBV20-1 and TRBJ1-4, with 7 bases matching TRBD1. Germline CDR1 DFQATT, CDR2 SNEGSKA (reference sequence). V shed 5 bases, J shed 5 bases, and the junction held 5 bases outside the gene matches. This CDR3 contains 13 residues. Here the CDR3 DNA reads TGCAGTGCTGACAGGGCTACCAATGAAAAACTGTTTTTT. Its protein product is CSADRATNEKLFF.

This clonotype was counted between two and nine times. The chain carries TRBV5-1 and TRBJ2-7; D is unclear. The CDR3 length is 13 residues. Trimming stripped 1 base from V and 0 bases from J, with 5 bases between. Germline loops: CDR1 SGHRS, CDR2 YFSETQ. CDR3 sequence (DNA): TGCGCCAGCAGCTTGTATACCTCCTACGAGCAGTACTTC. It specifies CASSLYTSYEQYF.

Worth noting for this clonotype: The germline gene is not matched at one end of the junction; a read error may be the cause. V usage is TRBV10-2 and J usage is TRBJ1-2; D not resolved. CDR3 length equals 16 residues. Germline V gene sequence: CDR1 WSHSY, CDR2 SAAADI. The CDR3 here is CASSDSGEAYGYGHTF. CDR3 sequence (DNA): TGCGCCAGCAGTGATTCTGGGGAGGCTTACGGATATGGCCACACCTTC.

The V and J genes are TRBV6-2 or TRBV6-3 and TRBJ2-3, with TRBD2 as a possible D gene (5 bases). Germline lookup yields CDR1 MNHEY and CDR2 SVGEGT. This CDR3 contains 15 residues. The V gene lost 6 bases and the J gene lost 1 base, with 14 bases spanning the gap. CDR3 nucleotides: TGTGCCAGCAGACACGAGGACTCACGCACAGATACGCAGTATTTT. Amino acids: CASRHEDSRTDTQYF.

V and J are TRBV7-2 and TRBJ2-1; the match to TRBD2 covers 16 bases. Unmatched junction bases numbered 3, after V lost 4 bases and J lost 9 bases. This CDR3 comprises 15 residues. The germline V gene encodes CDR1 SGHTA and CDR2 FQGNSA. The CDR3 spells CASSSGLAGGTEQFF. The DNA of the CDR3 is TGTGCCAGCAGCTCGGGACTAGCGGGGGGGACTGAGCAGTTCTTC.

This chain joins TRBV4-2 and TRBJ2-3; no clear D. V was shortened by 2 bases and J by 1 base, with 10 bases between the two germline ends. This CDR3 comprises 15 residues. From germline, CDR1 is LGHNA and CDR2 YNFKEQ. CDR3 bases: TGTGCCAGCAGCCAACACGAGCGCGGCACAGATACGCAGTATTTT. It is translated as CASSQHERGTDTQYF.

For the CDR3, the DNA is TGTGCCAGCAGCCCCCAGACGGGGGTTAGCGAGCAGTACTTC. It encodes CASSPQTGVSEQYF. V and J are TRBV9 and TRBJ2-1, with a possible D match to TRBD2 (6 bases). The end of the DNA is better explained by TRBJ2-7, so the J call may be wrong. The CDR3 consists of 14 residues. Germline V gene lookup returns CDR1 SGDLS and CDR2 YYNGEE.

This clonotype was detected only once. This chain joins TRBV15 and TRBJ2-5; D is uncertain. The CDR3 covers 13 residues. The germline CDR1 and CDR2 sequences are LNHNV and YYDKDF (reference sequence). V lost 5 bases and J lost 7, with 14 bases in between. This chain's CDR3 is CATSPGLLPTQYF. CDR3 nucleotides: TGTGCCACCAGCCCCGGCCTCCTACCGACCCAGTACTTC.